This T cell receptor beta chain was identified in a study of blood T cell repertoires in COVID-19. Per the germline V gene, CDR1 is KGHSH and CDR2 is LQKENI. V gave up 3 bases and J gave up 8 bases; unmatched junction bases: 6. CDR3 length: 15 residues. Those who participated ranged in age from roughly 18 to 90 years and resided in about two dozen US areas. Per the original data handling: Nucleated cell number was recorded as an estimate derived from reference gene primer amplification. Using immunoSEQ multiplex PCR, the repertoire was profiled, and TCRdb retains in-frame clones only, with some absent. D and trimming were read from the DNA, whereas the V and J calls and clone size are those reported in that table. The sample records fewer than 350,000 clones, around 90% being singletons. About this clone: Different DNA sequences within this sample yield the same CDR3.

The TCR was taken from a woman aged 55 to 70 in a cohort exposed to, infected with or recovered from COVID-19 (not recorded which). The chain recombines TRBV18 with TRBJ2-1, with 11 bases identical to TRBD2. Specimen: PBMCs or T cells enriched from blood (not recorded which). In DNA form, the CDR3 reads TGTGCCAGCTCACCTGGACTAGCGGGTGGGGATGAGCAGTTCTTC. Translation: CASSPGLAGGDEQFF.